This passage covers 10 T cell receptor beta chains from one sample sequenced in a study of T cells after yellow fever vaccination. MiXCR was run by TCRdb on the 5' RACE reads, yielding one entry per CDR3 protein. The sample consists of about 500,000 distinct CDR3 sequences, 17% of them appearing once. The sequenced sample was PBMCs, obtained about 5 days after the first yellow fever vaccination. The origin of the receptors is a young man who received the YFV17D yellow fever vaccine.

This clonotype appeared a few times. The V gene is TRBV5-1, the J gene TRBJ2-3; 8 bases map to TRBD2. The junction had 14 bases not matched to a gene; V was cut back by 1 base and J by 4 bases. The CDR3 spans 18 residues. Looked up from germline, CDR1 is SGHRS and CDR2 is YFSETQ. The CDR3 DNA is TGCGCCAGCAGCTTGAGGGGCATACCGGGGGGGCCCCCAGATACGCAGTATTTT. Encoded protein: CASSLRGIPGGPPDTQYF. The entire variable domain, with the rest obtained from reference TRBV5-1 and TRBJ2-3, is as follows: KAGVTQTPRYLIKTRGQQVTLSCSPISGHRSVSWYQQTPGQGLQFLFEYFSETQRNKGNFPGRFSGRQFSNSRSEMNVSTLELGDSALYLCASSLRGIPGGPPDTQYFGPGTRLTVL.

The gene calls are TRBV9 and TRBJ2-2, with a weak D call TRBD1 (5 bases). Trimming shortened V by 0 bases and J by 7 bases, and 13 bases separated the two germline ends. CDR1 and CDR2 (germline): SGDLS, YYNGEE. The CDR3 consists of 15 residues. The CDR3 here is CASSVEGKGGGELFF. CDR3 nucleotide sequence: TGTGCCAGCAGCGTAGAGGGGAAAGGTGGCGGGGAGCTGTTTTTT.

The chain couples TRBV5-1 to TRBJ2-5; D may be TRBD1 (5 bases). Per germline, CDR1 SGHRS and CDR2 YFSETQ. V was clipped by 4 bases and J by 1 base, with 17 bases between them. The CDR3 is 16 amino acids. The CDR3 loop reads CASSPNPDRLQETQYF. CDR3 nucleotide sequence: TGCGCCAGCAGCCCGAACCCCGACAGACTCCAAGAGACCCAGTACTTC.

The sample holds many counts of this clonotype. The chain employs TRBV7-2 and TRBJ2-3; 8 nucleotides line up with TRBD2. The CDR3 covers 13 residues. Germline CDR1 and CDR2: SGHTA and FQGNSA. J gave up 6 bases and V 6 bases, and 5 bases lay outside the gene matches. In DNA form, the CDR3 reads TGTGCCAGCAGTTTACCGGGGGGGGATACGCAGTATTTT. Its protein product is CASSLPGGDTQYF.

The chain combines TRBV6-1 with TRBJ1-5; 8 positions match TRBD1. Germline V gene sequence: CDR1 MNHNS, CDR2 SASEGT. The ends lost 2 bases at V and 7 bases at J; junction bases unmatched: 4. CDR3 size: 14 residues. As DNA, the CDR3 is TGTGCCAGCAGTGAACGACAGGGGCTCCAGCCCCAGCATTTT. This codes for CASSERQGLQPQHF.

The rearrangement links TRBV5-1 to TRBJ2-7, with TRBD1 matching over 7 bases. Per the germline V gene, CDR1 is SGHRS and CDR2 is YFSETQ. V was pared by 0 bases and J by 6 bases, with 9 bases of the junction left unmatched. CDR3 size: 15 residues. The DNA for the CDR3 is TGCGCCAGCAGCTTGGAGCAGGGGACAGTAACCGAGCAGTACTTC. Translated: CASSLEQGTVTEQYF.

This clonotype was found a few times. The chain uses TRBV5-4 and TRBJ1-1; D unresolved. V lost 3 bases to trimming and J lost 3 bases, with 6 bases between them. Germline CDR1 SGHNT, CDR2 YYREEE (reference sequence). The CDR3 loop spans 12 amino acids. The CDR3 coding sequence is TGTGCCAGCAGCTCGTGGGACACTGAAGCTTTCTTT. As protein: CASSSWDTEAFF.

This clonotype was counted only a few times. V usage is TRBV7-8 and J usage is TRBJ2-7; 9 positions agree with TRBD1. The germline gives CDR1 SGHVS, CDR2 FQNEAQ. V dropped 5 bases and J dropped 3; count of bases not matched to a gene: 8. CDR3 length equals 15 residues. DNA of the CDR3: TGTGCCAGCAGCGTAGACAGGGGGATCAGCTACGAGCAGTACGTC. Protein sequence: CASSVDRGISYEQYV.

Only a few counts were recorded for this clonotype. The chain uses TRBV7-2 and TRBJ2-5, with TRBD2 matching 7 bases. Germline-derived CDR1 and CDR2 are SGHTA and FQGNSA. With V trimmed by 2 bases and J by 4 bases, 1 base remained unmatched. The CDR3 consists of 13 residues. The CDR3 nucleotides read TGTGCCAGCAGCTTACAGCGGGGAGAGACCCAGTACTTC. Its translation is CASSLQRGETQYF.

This clonotype was counted between two and nine times. Given the absence of the conserved phenylalanine or tryptophan at the CDR3 end, a read error is likely. The DNA is omitted, as the CDR3 cannot be located on it reliably, and the CDR3 follows TCRdb's listing. This chain links TRBV6-5 with TRBJ1-1; the listed D gene, TRBD1, was not tested against the DNA. The CDR3 has 12 residues if both end residues are counted. The germline V gene has CDR1 MNHEY and CDR2 SVGAGI. CDR3 loop: CASTDSGRTFTL.